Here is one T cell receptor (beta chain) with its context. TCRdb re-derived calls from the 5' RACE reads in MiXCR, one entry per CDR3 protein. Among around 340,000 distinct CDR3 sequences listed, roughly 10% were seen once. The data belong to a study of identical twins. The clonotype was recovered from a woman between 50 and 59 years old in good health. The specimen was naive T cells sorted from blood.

CDR3 protein: CSVGGRMNTEAFF. Here the CDR3 DNA reads TGCAGCGTGGGGGGACGGATGAACACTGAAGCTTTCTTT. The chain recombines TRBV29-1 with TRBJ1-1, with TRBD1 as a possible D gene (5 bases). Germline V CDR1 and CDR2: SQVTM, ANQGSEA. The V end was cut by 6 bases, the J end by 0 bases, with 11 bases between. The CDR3 has 13 residues.